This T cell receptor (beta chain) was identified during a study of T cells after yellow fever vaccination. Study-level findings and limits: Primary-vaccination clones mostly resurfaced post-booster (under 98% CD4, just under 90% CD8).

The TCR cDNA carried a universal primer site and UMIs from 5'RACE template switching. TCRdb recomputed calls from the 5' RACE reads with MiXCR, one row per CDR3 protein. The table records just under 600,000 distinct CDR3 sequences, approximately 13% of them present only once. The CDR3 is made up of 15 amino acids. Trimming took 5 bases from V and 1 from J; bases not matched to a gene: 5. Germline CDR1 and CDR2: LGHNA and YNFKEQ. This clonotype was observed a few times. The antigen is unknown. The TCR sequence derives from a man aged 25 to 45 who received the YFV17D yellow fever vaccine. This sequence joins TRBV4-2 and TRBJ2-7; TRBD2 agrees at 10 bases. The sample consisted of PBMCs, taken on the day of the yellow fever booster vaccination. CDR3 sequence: CASSRPSGSSYEQYF. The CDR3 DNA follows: TGTGCCAGCAGCAGGCCTAGCGGGAGTTCCTACGAGCAGTACTTC.